The 5 T cell receptor beta chains below all came from one sample that was sequenced in a study of T cell changes during pregnancy in multiple sclerosis. The protocol was immunoSEQ multiplex PCR, while the TCRdb copy is restricted to in-frame clones and leaves out a portion. The table has tens of thousands of clones, around 94% seen once; the top ten hold 2% to 2.5%. The material was peripheral blood, obtained after pregnancy. The origin of the receptors is a female donor with multiple sclerosis, enrolled in a pregnancy study.

The chain couples TRBV27 to TRBJ2-7; a weak D match, TRBD2 (5 bases). Germline V lookup: CDR1 MNHEY, CDR2 SMNVEV (reference sequence). V was shortened by 4 bases and J by 2 bases, with 18 bases between the two germline ends. The CDR3 length is 16 residues. CDR3 nucleotides: TGTGCCAGCAGTTCCATATCCCGGAGCGGAACCTACGAGCAGTACTTC. It specifies CASSSISRSGTYEQYF.

In this sample, this clone turned up once. The CDR3, as DNA: TGTGCCATAGAACGGGACAGGGGCTACGAGCAGTACTTC. The encoded protein is CAIERDRGYEQYF. The genes are TRBV10-3 and TRBJ2-7; 10 nucleotides line up with TRBD1. V lost 9 bases to trimming and J lost 3 bases; unmatched junction nucleotides: 5. The V gene's germline CDR1 is ENHRY and CDR2 SYGVKD. The CDR3 contains 13 residues.

V and J are TRBV5-1 and TRBJ2-5; weak D call: TRBD2 (5 bases). Germline lookup yields CDR1 SGHRS and CDR2 YFSETQ. There are 12 residues in the CDR3. V lost 2 bases, J lost 3 bases, and 5 bases lay in between. In DNA form, the CDR3 reads TGCGCCAGCAGCTTTAGCGAAGAGACCCAGTACTTC. Translating gives CASSFSEETQYF. The whole variable domain, filled in from reference TRBV5-1 and TRBJ2-5, reads KAGVTQTPRYLIKTRGQQVTLSCSPISGHRSVSWYQQTPGQGLQFLFEYFSETQRNKGNFPGRFSGRQFSNSRSEMNVSTLELGDSALYLCASSFSEETQYFGPGTRLLVL.

The gene calls are TRBV10-3 and TRBJ2-3; 11 nucleotides line up with TRBD2. In germline, CDR1 is ENHRY, CDR2 SYGVKD. Trimming at V came to 3 bases and at J to 4 bases, leaving 9 bases not matched to a gene. This CDR3 is built from 17 residues. CDR3 sequence reads: CAISDQTSGGVPDTQYF. The DNA of the CDR3 is TGTGCCATCAGTGACCAAACTAGCGGGGGTGTCCCAGATACGCAGTATTTT.

This rearrangement joins TRBV7-3 to TRBJ2-5; 9 bases are a match to TRBD2. The CDR3 contains 14 residues. After removal of 3 bases from V and 4 bases from J, the junction contained 3 bases not matched to a gene. Germline CDR1 SGHTA, CDR2 FQGTGA. The CDR3 DNA sequence: TGTGCCAGCAGCTTGCGGGGGGGCCTAGAGACCCAGTACTTC. This codes for CASSLRGGLETQYF. Drawing the rest from reference TRBV7-3 and TRBJ2-5, the complete variable domain is GAGVSQTPSNKVTEKGKYVELRCDPISGHTALYWYRQSLGQGPEFLIYFQGTGAADDSGLPNDRFFAVRPEGSVSTLKIQRTERGDSAVYLCASSLRGGLETQYFGPGTRLLVL.